What follows are 27 T cell receptor beta chains derived from one specimen sequenced in a study of response to subunit inactivated influenza vaccine. TCRdb used MiXCR to reprocess the RT-PCR reads, holding one entry per CDR3 protein. The table shows 650,000 to 800,000 distinct CDR3 sequences, with around 18% occurring only once. Sequences were derived from PBMCs from blood, sampled approximately 5 days after vaccination. The receptors originated from a man between 50 and 59 years old who received an inactivated influenza vaccine.

The sample holds many counts of this clonotype. The gene calls are TRBV12-3 or TRBV12-4 and TRBJ1-3; 8 bases are shared with TRBD1. The junction had 9 bases not matched to a gene; V was cut back by 5 bases and J by 0 bases. CDR3 length: 17 residues. CDR3 DNA: TGTGCCAGCAGTGACACGCGGACAGGGTACTCTGGAAACACCATATATTTT. Translated: CASSDTRTGYSGNTIYF.

There are a few counts of this clonotype. V and J are TRBV19 and TRBJ1-5; 7 positions match TRBD1. From germline, CDR1 is LNHDA and CDR2 SQIVND (reference sequence). The CDR3 has 17 amino acids. The V and J ends lost 5 bases and 0 bases, in that order; junction bases with no gene match: 10. CDR3 coding DNA: TGTGCCAGTAGTCCGGGACAGCAGGGTTATAGCAATCAGCCCCAGCATTTT. Amino acid sequence: CASSPGQQGYSNQPQHF.

There are a few counts of this clonotype. The chain carries TRBV6-1 and TRBJ1-5; D is undetermined. Germline V gene data show CDR1 as MNHNS and CDR2 as SASEGT. The V gene lost 4 bases and the J gene lost 5 bases, with 15 bases spanning the gap. The CDR3 runs 15 residues. This chain's CDR3 is CASSGRYREDQPQHF. For the CDR3, the DNA is TGTGCCAGCAGTGGCCGCTATCGGGAGGATCAGCCCCAGCATTTT.

This chain joins TRBV6-2 or TRBV6-3 and TRBJ2-3; D not certain. Germline V gene sequence: CDR1 MNHEY, CDR2 SVGEGT. Trimming removed 9 bases from V and 2 bases from J, with 18 bases in between. The CDR3 is 15 amino acids. In DNA form, the CDR3 reads TGTGCCAGTCTCCAGGAACGGCAAGTCACAGATACGCAGTATTTT. It codes for CASLQERQVTDTQYF.

This clonotype was recorded a few times. The CDR3 coding sequence is TGCAGTGCTTCCTCCGGGACAGGGCTAGAGACCCAGTACTTC. Residues: CSASSGTGLETQYF. V and J are TRBV20-1 and TRBJ2-5; 9 nucleotides align to TRBD1. CDR3 size: 14 residues. CDR1 is DFQATT and CDR2 is SNEGSKA in the germline V gene (reference sequence). V lost 5 bases and J lost 4; bases outside the gene matches: 8.

The chain employs TRBV9 and TRBJ1-1, with D uncertain. There are 15 residues in the CDR3. In germline, CDR1 is SGDLS, CDR2 YYNGEE. V shed 4 bases and J shed 2 bases, with 15 bases lying between them. The DNA for the CDR3 is TGTGCCAGCAGCTCCATGCCCTCGGGTAACACTGAAGCTTTCTTT. Translating it yields CASSSMPSGNTEAFF. Using reference TRBV9 and TRBJ1-1 for the parts outside the CDR3, the full variable domain is DSGVTQTPKHLITATGQRVTLRCSPRSGDLSVYWYQQSLDQGLQFLIQYYNGEERAKGNILERFSAQQFPDLHSELNLSSLELGDSALYFCASSSMPSGNTEAFFGQGTRLTVV.

This chain links TRBV20-1 with TRBJ1-2, with D possibly being TRBD1 (5 bases). Germline CDR1 and CDR2: DFQATT and SNEGSKA (reference sequence). The CDR3 consists of 15 residues. Trimming left V 0 bases short and J 4 bases short, with 15 bases between. Written as DNA, the CDR3 is TGCAGTGCTAGAGATAACGGGGCGTGGGCCTATGGCTACACCTTC. Translating it yields CSARDNGAWAYGYTF.

The chain employs TRBV29-1 and TRBJ2-1; 9 bases match TRBD2. The junction had 12 bases not matched to a gene; V was cut back by 6 bases and J by 6 bases. CDR3 length: 15 residues. CDR1 SQVTM and CDR2 ANQGSEA come from the germline V gene. The CDR3 coding sequence is TGCAGCGTGCAAGGGTGGCTAGCGGGGAGCAATGAGCAGTTCTTC. It encodes CSVQGWLAGSNEQFF.

This clonotype was seen only a few times. The chain is built from TRBV7-2 and TRBJ1-1; D is unresolved. The germline CDR1 and CDR2 sequences are SGHTA and FQGNSA. Between the trimmed V and J ends, which lost 5 bases and 11 bases, there was a span of 12 bases. The CDR3 extends over 11 amino acids. CDR3 residues: CASSTGGRAFF. In nucleotides, the CDR3 is TGTGCCAGCAGCACCGGCGGGAGGGCTTTCTTT.

The genes are TRBV4-1 and TRBJ1-5, with 10 bases aligning to TRBD1. CDR3 length equals 15 residues. V lost 1 base, J lost 5 bases, and 2 bases stayed unmatched. Germline V gene lookup returns CDR1 MGHRA and CDR2 YSYEKL. CDR3 DNA: TGCGCCAGCAGCCAAGGAGGACAGGGGGATCAGCCCCAGCATTTT. The encoded protein is CASSQGGQGDQPQHF.

This chain joins TRBV12-3 or TRBV12-4 and TRBJ1-2, with D perhaps matching TRBD1 (5 bases). The CDR3 spans 12 residues. Trimming pared 4 bases from V and 8 bases from J, leaving 11 bases between. The CDR3 is CASSSRDVGYTF. The CDR3 nucleotides are TGTGCCAGCAGTTCTCGGGACGTGGGCTACACCTTC.

V is TRBV9 and J is TRBJ2-5, with a weak D call TRBD1 (5 bases). The CDR3 covers 15 residues. The germline CDR1 and CDR2 sequences are SGDLS and YYNGEE. V dropped 3 bases and J dropped 2 bases, with 14 bases sitting between them. DNA for the CDR3: TGTGCCAGCAGCGGGGGCCGTGGGCGGCAAGAGACCCAGTACTTC. It translates to CASSGGRGRQETQYF.

The chain employs TRBV18 and TRBJ1-5; D is perhaps TRBD1 (5 bases). V shed 3 bases and J shed 4 bases, with 10 bases lying between them. The CDR3 has 14 residues. The germline CDR1 and CDR2 sequences are KGHSH and LQKENI. CDR3 in amino acids: CASSPGEANQPQHF. CDR3 in DNA: TGTGCCAGCTCACCGGGGGAGGCGAATCAGCCCCAGCATTTT.

This clonotype was recorded at least ten times. J is TRBJ2-1 and V is TRBV7-9, with D perhaps TRBD1 (6 bases). Germline V gene lookup returns CDR1 SEHNR and CDR2 FQNEAQ (reference sequence). This CDR3 comprises 15 residues. V was cut by 5 bases and J by 5 bases, with 16 bases left in between. CDR3 sequence reads: CASSRRQEGDNEQFF. The CDR3 coding sequence is TGTGCCAGCAGCCGCAGACAGGAAGGGGACAATGAGCAGTTCTTC. The variable domain in full, completed from reference TRBV7-9 and TRBJ2-1, reads DTGVSQNPRHKITKRGQNVTFRCDPISEHNRLYWYRQTLGQGPEFLTYFQNEAQLEKSRLLSDRFSAERPKGSFSTLEIQRTEQGDSAMYLCASSRRQEGDNEQFFGPGTRLTVL.

The V call is TRBV5-1, the J call TRBJ2-3, with unresolved D. The CDR3 is 15 amino acids. Trimming left V 1 base short and J 4 bases short, with 13 bases between. Germline V CDR1 and CDR2: SGHRS, YFSETQ. The CDR3 DNA sequence: TGCGCCAGCAGCTTGTTTAACTGGGGATCAGATACGCAGTATTTT. It is translated as CASSLFNWGSDTQYF.

At least ten counts were recorded for this clonotype. The rearrangement links TRBV7-2 to TRBJ2-7; D gene ambiguous. Germline CDR1 reads SGHTA; CDR2 reads FQGNSA. This CDR3 has 15 amino acids. V was pared by 5 bases and J by 0 bases, with 14 bases between. The CDR3 DNA is TGTGCCAGCAGCCCTCGCGACAAGCTCTCCTACGAGCAGTACTTC. Translating it yields CASSPRDKLSYEQYF.

This clonotype was seen many times. The rearrangement uses TRBV6-5 and TRBJ2-2, with a weak D call TRBD1 (5 bases). The CDR3 consists of 17 residues. CDR1 is MNHEY and CDR2 is SVGAGI in the germline V gene. Trimming took 0 bases from V and 4 from J, leaving 15 bases between them. CDR3 nucleotide sequence: TGTGCCAGCAGTTACTCGAGTATGGGGCCCGGCACCGGGGAGCTGTTTTTT. Its protein is CASSYSSMGPGTGELFF.

This clonotype was found many times. CDR3 coding DNA: TGCAGTGCTACCTACAGGGGTTTTGCCACTGAAGCTTTCTTT. Amino acid sequence: CSATYRGFATEAFF. The V call is TRBV20-1, the J call TRBJ1-1, with 7 bases aligning to TRBD1. The J segment lost 4 bases and the V segment lost 4 bases, leaving 9 bases of the junction unmatched. Germline loops: CDR1 DFQATT, CDR2 SNEGSKA (reference sequence). The CDR3 runs 14 residues.

The chain has TRBV20-1 and TRBJ2-3, with 10 bases matching TRBD2. Losses at the gene ends were 3 bases for V and 5 bases for J; bases not matched to a gene: 8. The CDR3 extends over 15 amino acids. Germline-derived CDR1 and CDR2 are DFQATT and SNEGSKA (reference sequence). In nucleotides, the CDR3 is TGCAGTGCTAGGCGGCTAGCGGGAGTAGTAGATACGCAGTATTTT. Amino acids: CSARRLAGVVDTQYF.

The J gene is TRBJ1-3, the V gene TRBV7-9, with D possibly matching TRBD1 (6 bases). This CDR3 contains 14 residues. Trimming took 6 bases from V and 4 from J, leaving 13 bases between them. The germline CDR1 and CDR2 sequences are SEHNR and FQNEAQ (reference sequence). CDR3 region: CASSHGQLGNTIYF. The DNA for the CDR3 is TGTGCCAGCAGTCATGGACAGCTCGGAAACACCATATATTTT.

This clonotype turned up a few times. V is TRBV20-1 and J is TRBJ1-2, with 7 nucleotides matching TRBD1. V shed 6 bases and J 3 bases; nucleotides not matched to a gene: 7. Per the germline V gene, CDR1 is DFQATT and CDR2 is SNEGSKA (reference sequence). The CDR3 contains 13 residues. The CDR3 sequence: CSAETGAYYGYTF. CDR3 DNA: TGCAGTGCCGAAACAGGGGCTTACTATGGCTACACCTTC.

The gene calls are TRBV12-3 or TRBV12-4 and TRBJ2-1; TRBD2 might be the D (5 bases). The V gene lost 4 bases and the J gene lost 7 bases, with 11 bases spanning the gap. This CDR3 is 13 amino acids long. CDR3 nucleotide sequence: TGTGCCAGCAGTTCCGGGGTCCGAAATGAGCAGTTCTTC. This encodes CASSSGVRNEQFF.

The chain is built from TRBV20-1 and TRBJ1-6; D may be TRBD1 (6 bases). The CDR3 consists of 15 residues. Trimming took off 2 bases at V and 7 bases at J, with 15 bases between the two ends. In germline, CDR1 is DFQATT, CDR2 SNEGSKA (reference sequence). The CDR3: CSARPPGTTNSPLHF. The CDR3 coding sequence is TGCAGTGCTAGACCCCCCGGGACAACCAATTCACCCCTCCACTTT.

This clonotype was seen a handful of times. V is TRBV7-2 and J is TRBJ2-2; unclear D gene. CDR1 and CDR2 (germline): SGHTA, FQGNSA. This CDR3 comprises 13 residues. Deletions cut 11 bases from V and 6 bases from J, with 16 bases between. CDR3 loop: CASRPPGPGELFF. CDR3 coding DNA: TGTGCCTCTAGACCCCCAGGACCCGGGGAGCTGTTTTTT.

This clonotype has ten or more counts. The rearrangement links TRBV29-1 to TRBJ2-1; no clear D gene. Trimming removed 3 bases at V and 0 bases at J, with 6 bases between. From germline, CDR1 is SQVTM and CDR2 ANQGSEA. The CDR3 runs to 13 residues. The CDR3 coding sequence is TGCAGCGTTGAGTGGAGCTCCTACAATGAGCAGTTCTTC. Amino acid sequence: CSVEWSSYNEQFF.

This clonotype was found a few times. The chain combines TRBV7-2 with TRBJ2-7, with 8 positions matching TRBD2. The germline gives CDR1 SGHTA, CDR2 FQGNSA. V trimming: 2 bases; J trimming: 5 bases; junction bases outside the gene matches: 5. The CDR3 consists of 14 residues. CDR3 nucleotide sequence: TGTGCCAGCAGCTTAATTGCGGGAGGCCACGAGCAGTACTTC. Residues: CASSLIAGGHEQYF.

The chain recombines TRBV24-1 with TRBJ2-3; 7 bases line up with TRBD1. This CDR3 has 16 residues. Germline V gene data show CDR1 as KGHDR and CDR2 as SFDVKD. V lost 4 bases, J lost 5 bases, and 11 bases stayed unmatched. DNA of the CDR3: TGTGCCACCAGTGACCCATTGACAGGGTTGGGAGATACGCAGTATTTT. Its translation is CATSDPLTGLGDTQYF.